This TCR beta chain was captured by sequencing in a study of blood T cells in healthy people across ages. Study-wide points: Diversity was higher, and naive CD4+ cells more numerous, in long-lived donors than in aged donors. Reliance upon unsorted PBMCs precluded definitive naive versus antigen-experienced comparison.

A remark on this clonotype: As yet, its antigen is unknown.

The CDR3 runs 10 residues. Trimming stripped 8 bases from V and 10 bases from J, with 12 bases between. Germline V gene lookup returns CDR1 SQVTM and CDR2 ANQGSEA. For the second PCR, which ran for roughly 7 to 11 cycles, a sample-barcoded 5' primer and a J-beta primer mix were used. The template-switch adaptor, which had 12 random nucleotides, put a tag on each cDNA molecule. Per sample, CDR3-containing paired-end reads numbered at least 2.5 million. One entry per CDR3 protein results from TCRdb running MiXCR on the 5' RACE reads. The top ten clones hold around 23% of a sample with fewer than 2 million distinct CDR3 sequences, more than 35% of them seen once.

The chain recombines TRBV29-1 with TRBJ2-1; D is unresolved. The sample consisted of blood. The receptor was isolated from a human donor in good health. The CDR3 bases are TGCAGCTACAAGGCGAGCGAGCAGTTCTTC. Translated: CSYKASEQFF.